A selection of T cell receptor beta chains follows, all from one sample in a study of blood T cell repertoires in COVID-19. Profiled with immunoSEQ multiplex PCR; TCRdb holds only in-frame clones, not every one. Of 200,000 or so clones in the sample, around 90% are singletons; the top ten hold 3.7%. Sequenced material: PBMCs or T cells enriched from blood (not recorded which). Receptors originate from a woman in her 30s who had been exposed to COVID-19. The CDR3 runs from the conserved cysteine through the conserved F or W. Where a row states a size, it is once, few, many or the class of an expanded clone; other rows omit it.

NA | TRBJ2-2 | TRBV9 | CASSPRRGSDTGELFF
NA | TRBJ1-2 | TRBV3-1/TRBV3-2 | CASSLGPGQGYGYTF
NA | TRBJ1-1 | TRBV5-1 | CASSQGDGNSEAFF
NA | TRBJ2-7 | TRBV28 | CASSFTYRDRGLEQYF
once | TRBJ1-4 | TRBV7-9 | CASSYWTDEKLFF
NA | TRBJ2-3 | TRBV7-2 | CASSSGSGVTDTQYF
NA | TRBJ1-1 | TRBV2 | CASRGQGRKRDAFF
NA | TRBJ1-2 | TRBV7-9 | CASSLEGVRGDGYTF
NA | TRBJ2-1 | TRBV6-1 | CASSEGLGQGAAEQFF
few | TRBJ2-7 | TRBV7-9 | CASSFSSGMLRYEQYF
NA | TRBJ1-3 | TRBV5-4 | CASSLGQGVDGIYF
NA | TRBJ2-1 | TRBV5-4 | CASSFGRPGLAINNEQFF
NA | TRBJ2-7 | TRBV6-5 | CASSLQGTYEQYF
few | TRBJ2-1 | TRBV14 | CASSQGPGKANEQFF
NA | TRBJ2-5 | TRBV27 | CASSFIAGGLAGTETQYF
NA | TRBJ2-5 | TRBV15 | CATSRGSGRETQYF
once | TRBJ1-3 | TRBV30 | CAWSAGLSGNTIYF
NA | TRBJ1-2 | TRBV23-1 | CASSPPPGLLISGYTF
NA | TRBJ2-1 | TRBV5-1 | CASSLVVGRDYNEQFF
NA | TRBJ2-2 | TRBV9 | CASSTVSTNTGELFF
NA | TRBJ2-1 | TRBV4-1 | CASSQADEQFF
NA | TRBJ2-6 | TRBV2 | CASTSYSGANVLTF
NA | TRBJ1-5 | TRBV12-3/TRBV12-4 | CASSSSFNQPQHF
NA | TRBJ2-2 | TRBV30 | CAQGLAHKTGELFF
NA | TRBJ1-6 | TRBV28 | CASSLTPDSPLHF
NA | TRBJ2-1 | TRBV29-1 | CSVDYGGNEQFF
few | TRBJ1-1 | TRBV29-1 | CSVDSGNTEAFF
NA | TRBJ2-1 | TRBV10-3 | CAISDLLAGGNNEQFF
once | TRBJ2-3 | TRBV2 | CASSSPTVGTDTQYF
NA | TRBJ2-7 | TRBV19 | CASGVSYEQYF
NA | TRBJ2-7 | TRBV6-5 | CASSYYTSGSYEQYF
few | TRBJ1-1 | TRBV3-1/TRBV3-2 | CASSARGQGVRTEAFF
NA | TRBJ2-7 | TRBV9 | CASSVGPGSYEQYF
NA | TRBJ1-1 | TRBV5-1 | CASSSSQGAFTEAFF
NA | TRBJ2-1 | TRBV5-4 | CASSSGPTSFTEQFF
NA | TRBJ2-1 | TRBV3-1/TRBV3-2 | CASTGFNNEQFF
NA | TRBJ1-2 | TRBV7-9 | CASSSEGSYGYTF
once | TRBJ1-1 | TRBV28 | CASSLGWTGVKGNTEAFF
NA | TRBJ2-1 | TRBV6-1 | CASSERHGGAGDIDEQFF
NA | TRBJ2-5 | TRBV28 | CASRNRLAGKETQYF
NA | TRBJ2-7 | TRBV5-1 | CASSSGAGGEQYF
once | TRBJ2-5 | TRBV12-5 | CASGLAGFQETQYF
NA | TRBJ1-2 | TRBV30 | CAWSEWGDRGSYGYTF
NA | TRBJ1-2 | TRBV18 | CASSPDTFYGYTF
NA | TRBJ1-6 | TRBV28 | CASSSPGWLSPLHF
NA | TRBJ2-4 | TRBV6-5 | CASSASGRHNIQYF
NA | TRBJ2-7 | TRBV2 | CASSGTGPYEQYF
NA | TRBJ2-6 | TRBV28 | CASSLWDSLSSGANVLTF
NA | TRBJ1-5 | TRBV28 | CASSHQQGSNQPQHF
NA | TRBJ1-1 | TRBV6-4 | CASSNYPGQMNTEAFF
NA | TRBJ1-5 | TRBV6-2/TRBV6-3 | CASSYLGQGARSNQPQHF
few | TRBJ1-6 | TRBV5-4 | CASSSWGARSSPLHF